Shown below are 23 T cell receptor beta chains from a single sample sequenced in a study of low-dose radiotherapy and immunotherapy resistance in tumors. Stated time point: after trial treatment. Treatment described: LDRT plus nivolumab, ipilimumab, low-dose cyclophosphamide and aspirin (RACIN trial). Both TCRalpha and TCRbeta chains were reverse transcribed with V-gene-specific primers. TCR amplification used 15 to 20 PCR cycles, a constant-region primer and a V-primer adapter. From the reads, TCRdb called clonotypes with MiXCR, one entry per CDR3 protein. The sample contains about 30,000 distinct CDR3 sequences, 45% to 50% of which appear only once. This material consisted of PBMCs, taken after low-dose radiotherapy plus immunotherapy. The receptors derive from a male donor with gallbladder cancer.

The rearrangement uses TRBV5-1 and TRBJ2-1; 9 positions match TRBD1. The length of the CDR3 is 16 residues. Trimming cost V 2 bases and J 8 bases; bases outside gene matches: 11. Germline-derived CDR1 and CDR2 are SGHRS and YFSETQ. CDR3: CASSFTSGQGGDEQFF. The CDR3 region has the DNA TGCGCCAGCAGCTTCACCTCGGGACAGGGAGGCGATGAGCAGTTCTTC. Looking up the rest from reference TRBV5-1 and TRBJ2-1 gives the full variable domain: KAGVTQTPRYLIKTRGQQVTLSCSPISGHRSVSWYQQTPGQGLQFLFEYFSETQRNKGNFPGRFSGRQFSNSRSEMNVSTLELGDSALYLCASSFTSGQGGDEQFFGPGTRLTVL.

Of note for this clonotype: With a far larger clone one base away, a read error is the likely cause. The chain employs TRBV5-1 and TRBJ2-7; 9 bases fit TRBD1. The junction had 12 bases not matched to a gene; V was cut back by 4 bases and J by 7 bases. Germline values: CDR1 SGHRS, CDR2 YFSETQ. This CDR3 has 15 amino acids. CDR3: CASSPPGQGRNEQYF. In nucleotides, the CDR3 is TGCGCCAGCAGCCCCCCGGGACAGGGTAGGAATGAGCAGTACTTC. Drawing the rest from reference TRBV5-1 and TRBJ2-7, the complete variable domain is KAGVTQTPRYLIKTRGQQVTLSCSPISGHRSVSWYQQTPGQGLQFLFEYFSETQRNKGNFPGRFSGRQFSNSRSEMNVSTLELGDSALYLCASSPPGQGRNEQYFGPGTRLTVT.

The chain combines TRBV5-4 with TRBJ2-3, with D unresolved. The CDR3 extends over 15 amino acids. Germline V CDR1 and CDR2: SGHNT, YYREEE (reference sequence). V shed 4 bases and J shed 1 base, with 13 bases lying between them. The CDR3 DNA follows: TGTGCCAGCAGCCCCGCCGGGTCCCGCACAGATACGCAGTATTTT. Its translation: CASSPAGSRTDTQYF.

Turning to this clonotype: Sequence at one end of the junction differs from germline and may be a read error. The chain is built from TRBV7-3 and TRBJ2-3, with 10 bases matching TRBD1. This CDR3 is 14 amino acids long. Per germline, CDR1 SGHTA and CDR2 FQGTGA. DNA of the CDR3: TGCGCCAGCAGCCTGACAGGGGGCAAAGATACGCAGTATTTT. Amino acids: CASSLTGGKDTQYF.

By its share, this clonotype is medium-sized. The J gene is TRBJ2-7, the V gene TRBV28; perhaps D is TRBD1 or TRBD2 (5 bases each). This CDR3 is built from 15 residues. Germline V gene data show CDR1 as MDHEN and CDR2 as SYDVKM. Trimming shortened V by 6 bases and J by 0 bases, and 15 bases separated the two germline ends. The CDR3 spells CASRSGTTSSYEQYF. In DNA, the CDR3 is TGTGCCAGCAGATCCGGGACGACCAGCTCCTACGAGCAGTACTTC.

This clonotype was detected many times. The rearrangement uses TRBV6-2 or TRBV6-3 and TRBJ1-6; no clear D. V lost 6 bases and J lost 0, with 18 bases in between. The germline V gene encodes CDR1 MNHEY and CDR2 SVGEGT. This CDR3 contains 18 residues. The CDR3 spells CASSRPSPRSSYNSPLHF. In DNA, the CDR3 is TGTGCCAGCAGCCGTCCATCGCCTCGAAGCTCCTATAATTCACCCCTCCACTTT.

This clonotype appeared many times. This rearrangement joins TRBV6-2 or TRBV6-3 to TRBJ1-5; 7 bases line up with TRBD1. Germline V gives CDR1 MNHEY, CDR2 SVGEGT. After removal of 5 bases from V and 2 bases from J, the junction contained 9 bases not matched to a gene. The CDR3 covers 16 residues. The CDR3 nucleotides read TGTGCCAGCAGTACCAGACAGGGAGCGGGCAATCAGCCCCAGCATTTT. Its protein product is CASSTRQGAGNQPQHF.

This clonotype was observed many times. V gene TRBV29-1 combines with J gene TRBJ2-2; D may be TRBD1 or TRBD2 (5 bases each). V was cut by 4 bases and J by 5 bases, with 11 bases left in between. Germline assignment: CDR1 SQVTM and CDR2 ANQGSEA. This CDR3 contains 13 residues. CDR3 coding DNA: TGCAGCGTTGGGGGGAAGACGACCGGGGAGCTGTTTTTT. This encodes CSVGGKTTGELFF.

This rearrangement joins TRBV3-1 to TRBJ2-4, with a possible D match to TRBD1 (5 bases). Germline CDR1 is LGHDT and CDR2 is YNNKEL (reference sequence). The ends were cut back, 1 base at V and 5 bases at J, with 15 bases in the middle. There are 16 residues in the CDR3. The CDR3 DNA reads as TGTGCCAGCAGCCAAGCTCTTATCGGACAAGAAAACATTCAGTACTTC. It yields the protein CASSQALIGQENIQYF.

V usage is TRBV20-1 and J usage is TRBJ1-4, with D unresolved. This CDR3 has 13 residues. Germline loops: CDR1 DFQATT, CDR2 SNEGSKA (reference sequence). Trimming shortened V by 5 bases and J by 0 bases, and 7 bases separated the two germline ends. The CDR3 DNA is TGCAGTGCTGCCAGGACAACTAATGAAAAACTGTTTTTT. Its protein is CSAARTTNEKLFF.

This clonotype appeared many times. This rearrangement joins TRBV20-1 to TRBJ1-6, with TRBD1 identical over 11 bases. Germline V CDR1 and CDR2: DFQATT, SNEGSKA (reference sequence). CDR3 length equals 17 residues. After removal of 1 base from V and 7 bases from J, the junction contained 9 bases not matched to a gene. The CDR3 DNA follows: TGCAGTGCTAGAGTTCCATTGGGGACAGGGGGAAATTCACCCCTCCACTTT. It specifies CSARVPLGTGGNSPLHF.

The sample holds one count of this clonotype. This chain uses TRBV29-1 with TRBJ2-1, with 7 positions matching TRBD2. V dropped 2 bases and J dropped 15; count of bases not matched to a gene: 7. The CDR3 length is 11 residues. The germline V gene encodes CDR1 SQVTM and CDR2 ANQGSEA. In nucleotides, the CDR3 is TGCAGCGTTGAATTTGGGGGGGGAAGGTTCTTC. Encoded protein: CSVEFGGGRFF.

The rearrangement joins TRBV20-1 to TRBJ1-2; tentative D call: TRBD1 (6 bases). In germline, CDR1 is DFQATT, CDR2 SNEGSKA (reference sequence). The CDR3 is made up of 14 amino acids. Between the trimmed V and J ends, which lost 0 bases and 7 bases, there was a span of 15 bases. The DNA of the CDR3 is TGCAGTGCTAGAGAGCAGGGGCATTCCTCTGGCTACACCTTC. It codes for CSAREQGHSSGYTF.

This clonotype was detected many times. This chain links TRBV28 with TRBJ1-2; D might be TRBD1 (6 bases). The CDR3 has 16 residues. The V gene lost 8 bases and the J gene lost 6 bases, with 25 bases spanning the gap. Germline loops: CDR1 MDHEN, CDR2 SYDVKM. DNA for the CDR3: TGTGCCAGCGCACCGGACAGTCGGGCGAATCGCCATGGCTACACCTTC. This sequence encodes CASAPDSRANRHGYTF.

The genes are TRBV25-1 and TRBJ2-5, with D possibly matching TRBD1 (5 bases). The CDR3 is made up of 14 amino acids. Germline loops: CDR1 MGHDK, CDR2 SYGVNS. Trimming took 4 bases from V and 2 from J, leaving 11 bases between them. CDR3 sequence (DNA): TGTGCCAGCAGTGTGGCAGGGCTGCAAGAGACCCAGTACTTC. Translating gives CASSVAGLQETQYF.

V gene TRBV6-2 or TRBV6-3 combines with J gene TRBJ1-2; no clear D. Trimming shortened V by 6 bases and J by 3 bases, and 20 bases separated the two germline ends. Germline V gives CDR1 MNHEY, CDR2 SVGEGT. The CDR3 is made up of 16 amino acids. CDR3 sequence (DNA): TGTGCCAGCAGCGCTCTCGAAAGGGCCAGATACTATGGCTACACCTTC. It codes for CASSALERARYYGYTF.

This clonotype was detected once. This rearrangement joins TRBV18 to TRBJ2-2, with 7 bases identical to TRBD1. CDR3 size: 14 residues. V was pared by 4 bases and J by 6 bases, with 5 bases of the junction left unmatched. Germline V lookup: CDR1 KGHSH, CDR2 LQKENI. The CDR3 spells CASSQGGGSGELFF. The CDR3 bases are TGTGCCAGCTCACAAGGGGGCGGATCCGGGGAGCTGTTTTTT.

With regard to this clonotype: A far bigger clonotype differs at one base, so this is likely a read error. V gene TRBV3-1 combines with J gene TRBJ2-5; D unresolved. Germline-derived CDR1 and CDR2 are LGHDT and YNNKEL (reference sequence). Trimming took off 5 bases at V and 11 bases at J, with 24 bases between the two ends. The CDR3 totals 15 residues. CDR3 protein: CASSAPHRSYNEQYF. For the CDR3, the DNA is TGTGCCAGCAGCGCACCCCATCGCTCCTACAATGAGCAGTACTTC.

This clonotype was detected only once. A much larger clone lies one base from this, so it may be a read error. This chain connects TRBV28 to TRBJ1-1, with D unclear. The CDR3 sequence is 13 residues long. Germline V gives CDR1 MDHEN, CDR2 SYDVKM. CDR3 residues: CANSFWGNTEAFF. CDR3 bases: TGTGCCAACAGTTTTTGGGGAAACACTGAAGCTTTCTTT.

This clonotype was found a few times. CDR3 in amino acids: CASSLEQGYEQYF. CDR3 DNA sequence: TGTGCCAGCAGCTTGGAACAGGGGTACGAGCAGTACTTC. The V gene is TRBV5-8, the J gene TRBJ2-7; TRBD1 matches at 7 bases. Losses at the gene ends were 0 bases for V and 4 bases for J; bases not matched to a gene: 1. The germline V gene encodes CDR1 SGHTS and CDR2 YDEGEE. This CDR3 is 13 amino acids long.

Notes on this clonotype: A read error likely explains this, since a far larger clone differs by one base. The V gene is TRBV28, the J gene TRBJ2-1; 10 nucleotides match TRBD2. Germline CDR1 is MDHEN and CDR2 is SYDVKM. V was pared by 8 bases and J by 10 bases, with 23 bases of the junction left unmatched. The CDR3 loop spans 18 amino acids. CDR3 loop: CASLALPSGGTLSYEQFF. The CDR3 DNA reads TGTGCCAGCCTCGCCCTGCCTAGCGGGGGTACCCTTTCCTACGAGCAGTTCTTC.

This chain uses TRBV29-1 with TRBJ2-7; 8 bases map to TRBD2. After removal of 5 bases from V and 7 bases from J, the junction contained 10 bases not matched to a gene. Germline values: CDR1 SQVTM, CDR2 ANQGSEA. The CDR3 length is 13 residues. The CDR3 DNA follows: TGCAGCGTTATTAGTAGCGGGATAGGGGAGCAGTACTTC. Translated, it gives CSVISSGIGEQYF.

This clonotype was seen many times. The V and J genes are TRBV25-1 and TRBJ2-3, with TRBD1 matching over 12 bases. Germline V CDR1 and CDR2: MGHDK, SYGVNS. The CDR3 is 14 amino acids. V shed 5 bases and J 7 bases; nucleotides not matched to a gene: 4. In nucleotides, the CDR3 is TGTGCCAGCAGTAGGGACAGGGGGCGGAATACGCAGTATTTT. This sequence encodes CASSRDRGRNTQYF.